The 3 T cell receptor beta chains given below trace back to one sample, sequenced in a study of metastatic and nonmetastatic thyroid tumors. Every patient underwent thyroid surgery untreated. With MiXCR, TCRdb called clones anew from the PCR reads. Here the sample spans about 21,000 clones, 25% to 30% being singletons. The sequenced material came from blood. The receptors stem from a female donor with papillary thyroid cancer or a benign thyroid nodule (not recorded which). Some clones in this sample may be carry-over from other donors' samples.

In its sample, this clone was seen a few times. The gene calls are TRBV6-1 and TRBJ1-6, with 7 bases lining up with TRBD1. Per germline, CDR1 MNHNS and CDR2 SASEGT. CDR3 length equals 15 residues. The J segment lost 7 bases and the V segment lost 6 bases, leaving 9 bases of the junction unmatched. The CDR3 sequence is CASRETGVGNSPLHF. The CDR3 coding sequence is TGTGCCAGCAGGGAAACAGGGGTGGGGAATTCACCCCTCCACTTT.

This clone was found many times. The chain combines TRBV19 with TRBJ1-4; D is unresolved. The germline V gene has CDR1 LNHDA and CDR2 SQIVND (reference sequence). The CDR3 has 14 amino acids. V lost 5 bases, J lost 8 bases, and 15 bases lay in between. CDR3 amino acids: CASSLSSRREKLFF. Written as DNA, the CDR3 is TGTGCCAGTAGTCTCTCGTCCCGGAGGGAAAAACTGTTTTTT. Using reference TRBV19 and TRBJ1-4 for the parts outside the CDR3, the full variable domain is DGGITQSPKYLFRKEGQNVTLSCEQNLNHDAMYWYRQDPGQGLRLIYYSQIVNDFQKGDIAEGYSVSREKKESFPLTVTSAQKNPTAFYLCASSLSSRREKLFFGSGTQLSVL.

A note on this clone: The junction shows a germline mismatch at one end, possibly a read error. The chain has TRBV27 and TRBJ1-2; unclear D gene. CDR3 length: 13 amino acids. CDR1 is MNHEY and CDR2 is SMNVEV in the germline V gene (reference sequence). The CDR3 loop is CASSPVPPGGNTF. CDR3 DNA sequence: TGTGCCAGCAGTCCCGTCCCTCCGGGTGGCAACACCTTC.